These T cell receptor beta chains were read from a single sample in a study of blood T cell repertoires in COVID-19. The data were produced by immunoSEQ multiplex PCR, yet TCRdb's version contains in-frame clones alone and is incomplete. The sample carries about 210,000 clones, 80% to 90% recorded once. Sequencing was carried out using PBMCs or T cells enriched from blood (not recorded which). The origin of the receptors is a young man in a cohort exposed to, infected with or recovered from COVID-19 (not recorded which). CDR3s include the opening cysteine and the closing phenylalanine or tryptophan. The D gene is left open where the match is weak. Some rows mark clone size as missing; the rest say once, few, many or name a class of expanded clone.

CDR3: CAISPAGGGQFF
DNA: TGTGCCATCAGTCCGGCAGGGGGTGGGCAGTTCTTC
size: .
V: TRBV10-3
J: TRBJ2-1
D: TRBD1

CDR3: CASEKTGPSSYNEQFF
DNA: TGCGCCAGCGAAAAGACAGGCCCTAGCTCCTACAATGAGCAGTTCTTC
size: .
V: TRBV5-1
J: TRBJ2-1
D: .

CDR3: CASSLVGGRASEQFF
DNA: TGTGCCAGCAGCTTAGTTGGCGGGAGGGCCAGTGAGCAGTTCTTC
size: .
V: TRBV7-9
J: TRBJ2-1
D: TRBD2

CDR3: CASSLWGGGQPQHF
DNA: TGTGCCAGCAGCTTGTGGGGGGGAGGTCAGCCCCAGCATTTT
size: few
V: TRBV13
J: TRBJ1-5
D: .

CDR3: CASSLATSGTQETQYF
DNA: TGTGCCAGCAGCTTAGCAACTAGCGGGACCCAAGAGACCCAGTACTTC
size: .
V: TRBV7-8
J: TRBJ2-5
D: TRBD2

CDR3: CASSFTGTGELFF
DNA: TGTGCCAGCAGCTTTACAGGGACCGGGGAGCTGTTTTTT
size: .
V: TRBV7-3
J: TRBJ2-2
D: .

CDR3: CASSQEKGGVGGYTF
DNA: TGCGCCAGCAGCCAAGAAAAGGGAGGGGTGGGCGGCTACACCTTC
size: .
V: TRBV4-3
J: TRBJ1-2
D: .

CDR3: CASSGTGANSPLHF
DNA: TGTGCCAGTAGTGGCACAGGGGCGAATTCACCCCTCCACTTT
size: .
V: TRBV19
J: TRBJ1-6
D: TRBD1

CDR3: CASSVLVDTEAFF
DNA: TGTGCCAGCAGCGTACTAGTTGACACTGAAGCTTTCTTT
size: .
V: TRBV7-3
J: TRBJ1-1
D: .

CDR3: CASSLVPSGSLEQFF
DNA: TGTGCCAGCAGCTTAGTTCCTAGCGGGAGCTTAGAGCAGTTCTTC
size: few
V: TRBV11-2
J: TRBJ2-1
D: TRBD2

CDR3: CASSLGHSDNEKLFF
DNA: TGTGCCAGCAGCTTAGGACATTCTGACAATGAAAAACTGTTTTTT
size: .
V: TRBV7-9
J: TRBJ1-4
D: .

CDR3: CASSRRGGANTGELFF
DNA: TGTGCCAGCAGCCGTCGGGGGGGAGCGAACACCGGGGAGCTGTTTTTT
size: once
V: TRBV7-2
J: TRBJ2-2
D: TRBD2

CDR3: CSVYQGTEAFF
DNA: TGCAGCGTTTACCAGGGGACTGAAGCTTTCTTT
size: .
V: TRBV29-1
J: TRBJ1-1
D: .

CDR3: CASSSSFQAGLNEQFF
DNA: TGTGCCAGCAGCTCGTCTTTCCAGGCGGGGCTTAATGAGCAGTTCTTC
size: .
V: TRBV7-2
J: TRBJ2-1
D: .

CDR3: CASSLSSLDTQYF
DNA: TGTGCCAGCAGTTTATCCTCCCTCGATACGCAGTATTTT
size: .
V: TRBV27
J: TRBJ2-3
D: .

CDR3: CSVAAGGRGVRYEQYF
DNA: TGCAGCGTTGCGGCAGGGGGCAGAGGGGTCCGTTACGAGCAGTACTTC
size: .
V: TRBV29-1
J: TRBJ2-7
D: TRBD1

CDR3: CASSPGPTSGRDNEQFF
DNA: TGTGCCAGCAGCCCGGGACCGACTAGCGGGAGAGACAATGAGCAGTTCTTC
size: .
V: TRBV5-4
J: TRBJ2-1
D: TRBD2

CDR3: CASSETGKGLGYTF
DNA: TGTGCCAGCAGCGAGACAGGGAAAGGTTTAGGCTACACCTTC
size: .
V: TRBV6-5
J: TRBJ1-2
D: TRBD1

CDR3: CASSPYRLEVLSEQYF
DNA: TGTGCCAGCAGTCCCTACCGACTAGAGGTCCTCTCCGAGCAGTACTTC
size: .
V: TRBV14
J: TRBJ2-7
D: .

CDR3: CASSFELPGSYNEQFF
DNA: TGTGCCAGCAGTTTCGAGCTGCCGGGATCCTACAATGAGCAGTTCTTC
size: .
V: TRBV28
J: TRBJ2-1
D: .

CDR3: CASSLVGGHAPGNTIYF
DNA: TGTGCCAGCAGCTTGGTTGGGGGCCACGCACCTGGAAACACCATATATTTT
size: once
V: TRBV7-9
J: TRBJ1-3
D: .

CDR3: CASSLPNQGSYGYTF
DNA: TGTGCCAGCAGTTTACCCAACCAGGGGAGCTATGGCTACACCTTC
size: .
V: TRBV28
J: TRBJ1-2
D: .

CDR3: CASSPPTGSYEQYF
DNA: TGTGCCAGCAGCCCGCCGACAGGCTCCTACGAGCAGTACTTC
size: .
V: TRBV9
J: TRBJ2-7
D: .

CDR3: CASSFGGILVSYTF
DNA: TGTGCCAGCAGTTTCGGTGGTATCCTAGTAAGCTACACCTTC
size: once
V: TRBV28
J: TRBJ1-2
D: .

CDR3: CAISESFESSEQYF
DNA: TGTGCCATCAGTGAGTCATTCGAGTCCTCCGAGCAGTACTTC
size: .
V: TRBV10-3
J: TRBJ2-7
D: .

CDR3: CAISSPRLNEQFF
DNA: TGTGCCATCAGCTCGCCCCGACTCAATGAGCAGTTCTTC
size: .
V: TRBV10-3
J: TRBJ2-1
D: .

CDR3: CASSKAAGQGMYPWSYNEQFF
DNA: TGTGCCAGCAGCAAAGCGGCGGGACAGGGGATGTACCCCTGGTCCTACAATGAGCAGTTCTTC
size: .
V: TRBV21-1
J: TRBJ2-1
D: .

CDR3: CASAEGTNEQYF
DNA: TGTGCCAGCGCCGAGGGAACTAACGAGCAGTACTTC
size: .
V: TRBV19
J: TRBJ2-7
D: .

CDR3: CASSSGLANSYEQYF
DNA: TGTGCCAGCAGCTCGGGACTAGCGAATTCCTACGAGCAGTACTTC
size: .
V: TRBV5-4
J: TRBJ2-7
D: TRBD2

CDR3: CASTGRAATDTQYF
DNA: TGTGCCTCCACGGGTAGAGCAGCCACAGATACGCAGTATTTT
size: .
V: TRBV6-5
J: TRBJ2-3
D: .

CDR3: CASSLAGNEQFF
DNA: TGCGCCAGCAGCTTGGCGGGAAATGAGCAGTTCTTC
size: .
V: TRBV5-1
J: TRBJ2-1
D: .

CDR3: CASSQGAFDSSTDTQYF
DNA: TGTGCCAGCAGCCAGGGGGCCTTCGATTCTAGCACAGATACGCAGTATTTT
size: .
V: TRBV11-2
J: TRBJ2-3
D: TRBD1

CDR3: CASSVESDTDTQYF
DNA: TGTGCCAGCAGCGTAGAGAGTGACACAGATACGCAGTATTTT
size: .
V: TRBV9
J: TRBJ2-3
D: .

CDR3: CASSLFGRGSTGELFF
DNA: TGTGCCAGCAGCTTATTCGGCAGGGGGAGCACCGGGGAGCTGTTTTTT
size: .
V: TRBV7-3
J: TRBJ2-2
D: TRBD1

CDR3: CASSLGEGSEEKLFF
DNA: TGTGCCAGCAGCTTAGGGGAGGGGTCGGAGGAAAAACTGTTTTTT
size: .
V: TRBV11-2
J: TRBJ1-4
D: .

CDR3: CASSTSSLGRLRPHEQYF
DNA: TGCGCCAGCAGCACGTCCTCCTTGGGCCGCCTTAGACCCCACGAGCAGTACTTC
size: .
V: TRBV5-1
J: TRBJ2-7
D: .

CDR3: CASSSRTGDNQPQHF
DNA: TGTGCCAGCAGCTCCCGGACAGGAGACAATCAGCCCCAGCATTTT
size: .
V: TRBV7-2
J: TRBJ1-5
D: TRBD1

CDR3: CASSQDTTTPTDTQYF
DNA: TGCGCCAGCAGCCAAGATACAACTACGCCCACAGATACGCAGTATTTT
size: .
V: TRBV4-1
J: TRBJ2-3
D: .

CDR3: CASRDRGYYGYTF
DNA: TGTGCCAGCCGGGACAGGGGGTACTATGGCTACACCTTC
size: .
V: TRBV27
J: TRBJ1-2
D: TRBD1

CDR3: CASSMEVEAFF
DNA: TGTGCCAGTAGTATGGAGGTTGAAGCTTTCTTT
size: .
V: TRBV19
J: TRBJ1-1
D: .

CDR3: CASSQVGVVAYEQYF
DNA: TGTGCCAGCAGCCAAGTCGGTGTGGTAGCCTACGAGCAGTACTTC
size: .
V: TRBV3-1/TRBV3-2
J: TRBJ2-7
D: .

CDR3: CASSISGGAGNEQFF
DNA: TGTGCCAGCAGCATCTCCGGGGGGGCCGGCAATGAGCAGTTCTTC
size: once
V: TRBV9
J: TRBJ2-1
D: TRBD2

CDR3: CASSSKQGGEQYF
DNA: TGTGCCAGCAGTTCGAAACAGGGTGGCGAGCAGTACTTC
size: .
V: TRBV7-2
J: TRBJ2-7
D: .

CDR3: CAKKTGGKGETQYF
DNA: TGTGCCAAAAAGACAGGGGGCAAGGGAGAGACCCAGTACTTC
size: .
V: TRBV2
J: TRBJ2-5
D: TRBD1

CDR3: CASSGGRDTDTQYF
DNA: TGTGCCAGCAGTGGAGGGAGGGACACAGATACGCAGTATTTT
size: .
V: TRBV6-4
J: TRBJ2-3
D: TRBD2

CDR3: CASRSYRGGQPQHF
DNA: TGTGCCAGCCGAAGTTACAGGGGGGGTCAGCCCCAGCATTTT
size: .
V: TRBV6-5
J: TRBJ1-5
D: TRBD1

CDR3: CASSQDTGYGYGYTF
DNA: TGCGCCAGCAGCCAAGATACCGGGTATGGCTATGGCTACACCTTC
size: .
V: TRBV4-1
J: TRBJ1-2
D: .

CDR3: CASSSIGKTGTEEKLFF
DNA: TGTGCCAGCAGCTCGATCGGGAAGACAGGGACTGAAGAAAAACTGTTTTTT
size: .
V: TRBV7-9
J: TRBJ1-4
D: TRBD1

CDR3: CASSLITGNWYEQYF
DNA: TGTGCCAGCAGCTTAATAACAGGGAATTGGTACGAGCAGTACTTC
size: .
V: TRBV7-2
J: TRBJ2-7
D: .

CDR3: CASSVGTGIGENIQYF
DNA: TGTGCCAGCAGCGTTGGGACAGGGATAGGTGAAAACATTCAGTACTTC
size: .
V: TRBV7-6
J: TRBJ2-4
D: TRBD1

CDR3: CASSPGGLNTGELFF
DNA: TGTGCCAGCAGTCCGGGTGGCCTGAACACCGGGGAGCTGTTTTTT
size: few
V: TRBV6-2/TRBV6-3
J: TRBJ2-2
D: .

CDR3: CASSLSGLEAQHF
DNA: TGTGCCAGCAGTTTATCAGGGCTCGAGGCCCAGCATTTT
size: .
V: TRBV12-3/TRBV12-4
J: TRBJ1-5
D: .

CDR3: CASRPRVTDTQYF
DNA: TGTGCCAGCCGCCCTCGGGTCACAGATACGCAGTATTTT
size: .
V: TRBV6-6
J: TRBJ2-3
D: .

CDR3: CATSRGGTGGGQETQYF
DNA: TGTGCCACCAGCAGAGGTGGGACAGGGGGAGGCCAAGAGACCCAGTACTTC
size: .
V: TRBV15
J: TRBJ2-5
D: TRBD1

CDR3: CASSPGLAGTNTGELFF
DNA: TGTGCCAGCAGCCCCGGACTAGCGGGTACGAACACCGGGGAGCTGTTTTTT
size: once
V: TRBV9
J: TRBJ2-2
D: TRBD2

CDR3: CASTPGQGASTSGRARISDEQFF
DNA: TGTGCCAGCACCCCGGGACAGGGGGCTTCGACTAGCGGGAGGGCCAGGATTAGCGATGAGCAGTTCTTC
size: .
V: TRBV21-1
J: TRBJ2-1
D: .

CDR3: CASRPGQGGGYTF
DNA: TGTGCCAGCAGACCCGGACAGGGTGGAGGCTACACCTTC
size: .
V: TRBV28
J: TRBJ1-2
D: TRBD1

CDR3: CASSLDGGSYEQYF
DNA: TGTGCCAGCAGCTTAGACGGGGGATCCTACGAGCAGTACTTC
size: .
V: TRBV7-3
J: TRBJ2-7
D: .

CDR3: CASSYGQWYGYTF
DNA: TGTGCCAGCAGTTACGGACAGTGGTATGGCTACACCTTC
size: .
V: TRBV27
J: TRBJ1-2
D: .